Many counts were recorded for the clone carrying this TCR beta chain. With 2 bases removed from V and 6 bases from J, the gap between germline ends came to 7 bases. The CDR3 length is 13 residues. The data stem from a study of T cells after yellow fever vaccination. Across the whole study: For low cell numbers, libraries were made with SMART-Seq v4 Ultra Low Input.

In TCRdb, the 5' RACE reads were re-called with MiXCR into one record per CDR3 protein. The table lists 9,500 to 15,000 distinct CDR3 sequences, 5.8% of them singletons. The chain uses TRBV12-3 or TRBV12-4 and TRBJ2-2; D may be TRBD1 (6 bases). This clonotype was sampled from a man aged 30 to 39 who received the YFV17D yellow fever vaccine. This specimen was PBMCs, either bulk or a sorted T-cell subset (CD4+, CD8+, memory, or dextramer-sorted; not recorded which), taken on the day of the yellow fever booster vaccination. This chain's CDR3 is CASSLNRAGELFF. The CDR3 DNA reads TGTGCCAGCAGTTTAAACAGGGCCGGGGAGCTGTTTTTT.